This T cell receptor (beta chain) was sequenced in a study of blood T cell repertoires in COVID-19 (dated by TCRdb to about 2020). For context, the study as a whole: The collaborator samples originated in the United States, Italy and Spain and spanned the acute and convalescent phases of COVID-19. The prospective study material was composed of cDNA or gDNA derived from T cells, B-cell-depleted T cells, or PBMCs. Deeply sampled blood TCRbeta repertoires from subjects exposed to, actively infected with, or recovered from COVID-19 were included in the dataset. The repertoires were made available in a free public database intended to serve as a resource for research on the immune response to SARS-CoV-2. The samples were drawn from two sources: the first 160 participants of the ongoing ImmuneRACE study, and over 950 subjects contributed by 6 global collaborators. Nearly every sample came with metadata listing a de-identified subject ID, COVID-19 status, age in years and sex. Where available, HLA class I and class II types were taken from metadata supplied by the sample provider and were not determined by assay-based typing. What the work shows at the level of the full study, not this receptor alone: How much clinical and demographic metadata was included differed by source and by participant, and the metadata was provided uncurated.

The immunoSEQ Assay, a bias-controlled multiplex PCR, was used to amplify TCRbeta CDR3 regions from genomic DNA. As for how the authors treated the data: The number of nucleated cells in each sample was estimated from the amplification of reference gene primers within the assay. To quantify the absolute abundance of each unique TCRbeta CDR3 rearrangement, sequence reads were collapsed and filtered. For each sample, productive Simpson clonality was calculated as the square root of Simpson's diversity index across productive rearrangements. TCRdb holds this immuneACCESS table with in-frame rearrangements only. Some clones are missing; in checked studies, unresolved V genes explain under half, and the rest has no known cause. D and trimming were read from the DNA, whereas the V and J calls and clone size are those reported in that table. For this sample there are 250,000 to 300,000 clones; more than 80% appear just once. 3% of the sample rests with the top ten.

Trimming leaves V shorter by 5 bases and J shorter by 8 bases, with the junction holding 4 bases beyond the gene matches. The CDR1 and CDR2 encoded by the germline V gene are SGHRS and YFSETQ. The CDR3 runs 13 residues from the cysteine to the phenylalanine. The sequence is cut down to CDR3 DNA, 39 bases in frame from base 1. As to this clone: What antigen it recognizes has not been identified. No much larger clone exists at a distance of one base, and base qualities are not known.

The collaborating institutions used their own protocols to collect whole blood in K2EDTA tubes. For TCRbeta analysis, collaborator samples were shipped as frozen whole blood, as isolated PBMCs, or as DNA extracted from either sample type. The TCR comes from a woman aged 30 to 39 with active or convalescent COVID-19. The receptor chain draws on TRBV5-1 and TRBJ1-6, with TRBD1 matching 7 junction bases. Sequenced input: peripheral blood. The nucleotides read TGCGCCAGCAGGGGGACAGACGATTCACCCCTCCACTTT. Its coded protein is CASRGTDDSPLHF.